The 10 T cell receptor beta chains in this list originate from one sample, sequenced in a study of cytomegalovirus exposure and HLA in healthy donors. PCR employed 60 Vbeta and 13 Jbeta primers. Only in-frame clones appear in the TCRdb table, and some are missing; sequencing was by immunoSEQ multiplex PCR. The sample consists of some 200,000 clones, over 65% of them appearing once. The sequenced material came from PBMCs. The receptor source for this set is a man between 18 and 35 years old in good health and CMV-seronegative.

This clone was found a few times. This chain joins TRBV5-6 and TRBJ2-1; D might be TRBD1 (6 bases). V was shortened by 2 bases and J by 10 bases, with 10 bases between the two germline ends. The V gene's germline CDR1 is SGHDT and CDR2 YYEEEE. This CDR3 is 12 amino acids long. The DNA of the CDR3 is TGTGCCAGCAGCTTAGACCAGGGGGAGCAGTTCTTC. Amino acid sequence: CASSLDQGEQFF.

This chain links TRBV15 with TRBJ2-5; TRBD1 is a possible D gene (5 bases). Deletions cut 1 base from V and 4 bases from J, with 16 bases between. Germline lookup yields CDR1 LNHNV and CDR2 YYDKDF (reference sequence). The CDR3 contains 16 residues. Here the CDR3 DNA reads TGTGCCACCAGCAGAGCCTCAGGGATGGGGCCAGAGACCCAGTACTTC. Protein product: CATSRASGMGPETQYF.

The V call is TRBV5-1, the J call TRBJ2-7; 10 bases are a match to TRBD1. V lost 4 bases, J lost 2 bases, and 3 bases stayed unmatched. The CDR3 has 14 amino acids. Germline values: CDR1 SGHRS, CDR2 YFSETQ. This chain's CDR3 is CASSIDRGPYEQYF. The CDR3 DNA reads as TGCGCCAGCAGCATCGACAGGGGGCCCTACGAGCAGTACTTC.

The V call is TRBV10-1, the J call TRBJ2-1; D may be TRBD2 (6 bases). The CDR3 has 13 residues. The germline CDR1 and CDR2 sequences are WNHNN and SYGVQD (reference sequence). The V end lost 2 bases, the J end lost 9 bases, and 11 bases lay between the germline ends. In DNA form, the CDR3 reads TGCGCCAGCAGTGAGATTGTGGGGGGTGAGCAGTTCTTC. Amino acid sequence: CASSEIVGGEQFF.

CDR3 region: CASSIAGGLNTEAFF. The CDR3 DNA is TGTGCCAGTAGTATAGCGGGGGGCCTGAACACTGAAGCTTTCTTT. The chain couples TRBV19 to TRBJ1-1; D possibly corresponds to TRBD1 (6 bases). The V end lost 1 base, the J end lost 0 bases, and 9 bases lay between the germline ends. The CDR3 is 15 amino acids. In germline, CDR1 is LNHDA, CDR2 SQIVND (reference sequence).

The chain has TRBV5-4 and TRBJ2-1; D gene unclear. Germline-derived CDR1 and CDR2 are SGHNT and YYREEE (reference sequence). With 3 bases removed from V and 5 bases from J, the gap between germline ends came to 9 bases. This CDR3 is 13 amino acids long. CDR3 sequence reads: CASSWLVDNEQFF. CDR3 in DNA: TGTGCCAGCAGCTGGCTTGTCGACAATGAGCAGTTCTTC.

The V and J genes are TRBV5-1 and TRBJ2-5; D perhaps matches TRBD1 (6 bases). The J call could be wrong; TRBJ2-7 is a better fit for the DNA end. The CDR3 has 19 amino acids. CDR1 is SGHRS, CDR2 YFSETQ, per germline. In DNA form, the CDR3 reads TGCGCCAGCAGCTTGTTTGCCCGCGGCCAAGGGGGTTTCTCCTACGAGCAGTACTTC. Residues: CASSLFARGQGGFSYEQYF.

The gene calls are TRBV28 and TRBJ1-4; TRBD1 matches 7 bases. This CDR3 is 16 amino acids long. Per germline, CDR1 MDHEN and CDR2 SYDVKM. V lost 5 bases and J lost 7; bases outside the gene matches: 13. The chain's CDR3 is CASSPPRLSGGEKLFF. CDR3 nucleotides: TGTGCCAGCAGTCCCCCCCGGCTTTCAGGGGGTGAAAAACTGTTTTTT.

The V call is TRBV5-4, the J call TRBJ2-7; a weak D match, TRBD2 (5 bases). This CDR3 region has 15 residues. The germline gives CDR1 SGHNT, CDR2 YYREEE (reference sequence). The V gene lost 5 bases and the J gene lost 5 bases, with 20 bases spanning the gap. CDR3 loop: CASRADFHTGNEQYF. The CDR3 DNA reads TGTGCCAGCAGGGCCGACTTCCACACCGGGAACGAGCAGTACTTC.

The chain has TRBV5-1 and TRBJ2-3; TRBD1 matches at 9 bases. The germline V gene encodes CDR1 SGHRS and CDR2 YFSETQ. This CDR3 contains 16 residues. Trimming took 0 bases from V and 4 from J; bases not matched to a gene: 6. For the CDR3, the DNA is TGCGCCAGCAGCTTGGTGGGACAGGGAGCGGCAGATACGCAGTATTTT. This gives the protein CASSLVGQGAADTQYF.